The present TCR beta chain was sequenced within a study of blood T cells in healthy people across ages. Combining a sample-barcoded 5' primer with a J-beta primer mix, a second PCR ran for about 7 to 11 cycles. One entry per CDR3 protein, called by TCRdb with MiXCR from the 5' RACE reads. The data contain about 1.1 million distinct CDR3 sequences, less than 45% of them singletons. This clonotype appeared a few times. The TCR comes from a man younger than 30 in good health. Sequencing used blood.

DNA for the CDR3: TGTGCCAGCAGCGTAGATTTGGGAGTCAATCAGCCCCAGCATTTT. Translated, it gives CASSVDLGVNQPQHF. The chain carries TRBV9 and TRBJ1-5; no definite D call. This CDR3 has 15 amino acids. V was clipped by 0 bases and J by 3 bases, with 10 bases between them. Per germline, CDR1 SGDLS and CDR2 YYNGEE.